A selection of T cell receptor beta chains follows, all from one sample in a study of blood T cell repertoires in COVID-19. Method: immunoSEQ multiplex PCR; TCRdb's copy keeps in-frame clones and lacks some. The sample yields about 76,000 clones, 75% to 85% seen once. Sequences were obtained from peripheral blood. The receptors stem from an elderly man with acute or convalescent COVID-19. The CDR3 runs from the conserved cysteine through the conserved F or W. Each record gives: D gene, V gene, CDR3 length, J gene, clone size, CDR3 protein, CDR3 DNA. A D gene is named only where the DNA matches it firmly. A clone size is listed for some rows: how often the clone was seen (once, few, many), or a class if it is expanded.

d_call: TRBD1
v_call: TRBV12-3/TRBV12-4
cdr3_length: 13
j_call: TRBJ1-6
clone_size: .
cdr3_aa: CASSRQQGAALHF
cdr3_nt: TGTGCCAGCAGTAGACAACAGGGGGCAGCCCTCCACTTT

d_call: TRBD1
v_call: TRBV28
cdr3_length: 12
j_call: TRBJ2-7
clone_size: .
cdr3_aa: CASSRTGVQQYF
cdr3_nt: TGTGCCAGCAGTCGAACAGGGGTACAGCAGTACTTC

d_call: TRBD1
v_call: TRBV10-2
cdr3_length: 14
j_call: TRBJ1-1
clone_size: once
cdr3_aa: CASRRQGGNTEAFF
cdr3_nt: TGCGCCAGCAGGCGACAGGGAGGCAACACTGAAGCTTTCTTT

d_call: .
v_call: TRBV6-6
cdr3_length: 14
j_call: TRBJ1-5
clone_size: .
cdr3_aa: CASSYEAGQQPQHF
cdr3_nt: TGTGCCAGCAGTTACGAGGCAGGACAACAGCCCCAGCATTTT

d_call: .
v_call: TRBV9
cdr3_length: 15
j_call: TRBJ1-6
clone_size: .
cdr3_aa: CASSVDSTYNSPLHF
cdr3_nt: TGTGCCAGCAGCGTAGACAGTACCTATAATTCACCCCTCCACTTT

d_call: TRBD1
v_call: TRBV7-3
cdr3_length: 14
j_call: TRBJ2-2
clone_size: .
cdr3_aa: CASTAGQGTGELFF
cdr3_nt: TGTGCCAGCACCGCCGGACAGGGCACCGGGGAGCTGTTTTTT

d_call: .
v_call: TRBV7-2
cdr3_length: 15
j_call: TRBJ1-5
clone_size: .
cdr3_aa: CASSLGGFRNQPQHF
cdr3_nt: TGTGCCAGCAGCTTAGGAGGGTTTCGGAATCAGCCCCAGCATTTT

d_call: .
v_call: TRBV5-6
cdr3_length: 15
j_call: TRBJ2-7
clone_size: .
cdr3_aa: CASSPTGFPSYEQYF
cdr3_nt: TGTGCCAGCAGCCCAACCGGGTTCCCCTCCTACGAGCAGTACTTC

d_call: TRBD2
v_call: TRBV10-1
cdr3_length: 16
j_call: TRBJ2-1
clone_size: .
cdr3_aa: CASSESRGVSPNEQFF
cdr3_nt: TGCGCCAGCAGTGAGTCCCGGGGGGTATCGCCCAATGAGCAGTTCTTC

d_call: .
v_call: TRBV28
cdr3_length: 14
j_call: TRBJ1-4
clone_size: .
cdr3_aa: CASSLHRTNEKLFF
cdr3_nt: TGTGCCAGCAGTTTACACAGAACTAATGAAAAACTGTTTTTT

d_call: TRBD1
v_call: TRBV6-4
cdr3_length: 15
j_call: TRBJ1-1
clone_size: .
cdr3_aa: CASRVTGGAGTEAFF
cdr3_nt: TGTGCCAGCAGAGTTACAGGGGGCGCCGGCACTGAAGCTTTCTTT

d_call: .
v_call: TRBV7-2
cdr3_length: 14
j_call: TRBJ1-5
clone_size: .
cdr3_aa: CASSSTGFNQPQHF
cdr3_nt: TGTGCCAGCAGCTCGACAGGTTTCAATCAGCCCCAGCATTTT

d_call: .
v_call: TRBV5-5
cdr3_length: 15
j_call: TRBJ1-5
clone_size: .
cdr3_aa: CASSLRQYSNQPQHF
cdr3_nt: TGTGCCAGCAGCTTGAGACAGTATAGCAATCAGCCCCAGCATTTT

d_call: TRBD1
v_call: TRBV6-5
cdr3_length: 15
j_call: TRBJ2-7
clone_size: .
cdr3_aa: CASSRMGTGDDEQYF
cdr3_nt: TGTGCCAGCAGCCGAATGGGGACAGGGGACGACGAGCAGTACTTC

d_call: TRBD1
v_call: TRBV6-2/TRBV6-3
cdr3_length: 13
j_call: TRBJ2-3
clone_size: .
cdr3_aa: CASSYSRDSTQYF
cdr3_nt: TGTGCCAGCAGTTACTCCCGGGACAGTACGCAGTATTTT

d_call: TRBD1
v_call: TRBV5-4
cdr3_length: 16
j_call: TRBJ1-1
clone_size: .
cdr3_aa: CASSNRDRGMNTEAFF
cdr3_nt: TGTGCCAGCAGCAACCGGGACAGGGGGATGAACACTGAAGCTTTCTTT

d_call: TRBD1
v_call: TRBV6-4
cdr3_length: 14
j_call: TRBJ2-3
clone_size: .
cdr3_aa: CATETGKNPDTQYF
cdr3_nt: TGTGCTACCGAGACAGGGAAAAACCCAGATACGCAGTATTTT

d_call: .
v_call: TRBV9
cdr3_length: 14
j_call: TRBJ1-5
clone_size: .
cdr3_aa: CASSPSVQSQPQHF
cdr3_nt: TGTGCCAGCAGCCCCAGTGTACAATCTCAGCCCCAGCATTTT

d_call: .
v_call: TRBV10-3
cdr3_length: 13
j_call: TRBJ1-2
clone_size: .
cdr3_aa: CAISERGNYGYTF
cdr3_nt: TGTGCCATCAGTGAACGGGGGAACTATGGCTACACCTTC

d_call: TRBD1
v_call: TRBV28
cdr3_length: 17
j_call: TRBJ2-3
clone_size: .
cdr3_aa: CASSLWGQGATTDTQYF
cdr3_nt: TGTGCCAGCAGTTTATGGGGACAGGGGGCGACCACAGATACGCAGTATTTT

d_call: .
v_call: TRBV14
cdr3_length: 16
j_call: TRBJ2-3
clone_size: .
cdr3_aa: CASSQSLIGLADTQYF
cdr3_nt: TGTGCCAGCAGCCAAAGCCTAATCGGGTTGGCGGATACGCAGTATTTT

d_call: .
v_call: TRBV6-1
cdr3_length: 15
j_call: TRBJ1-2
clone_size: .
cdr3_aa: CASSVTDFESYGYTF
cdr3_nt: TGTGCCAGCAGCGTGACAGATTTTGAAAGCTATGGCTACACCTTC

d_call: .
v_call: TRBV5-1
cdr3_length: 11
j_call: TRBJ1-2
clone_size: .
cdr3_aa: CASSLNYGYTF
cdr3_nt: TGCGCCAGCAGCCTAAACTATGGCTACACCTTC

d_call: TRBD2
v_call: TRBV6-5
cdr3_length: 15
j_call: TRBJ2-1
clone_size: few
cdr3_aa: CASSPPTSGSYEQFF
cdr3_nt: TGTGCCAGCAGCCCCCCTACTAGCGGGAGCTATGAGCAGTTCTTC

d_call: TRBD1
v_call: TRBV5-1
cdr3_length: 15
j_call: TRBJ2-5
clone_size: .
cdr3_aa: CASSPPDRGSKTQYF
cdr3_nt: TGCGCCAGTTCGCCTCCGGACAGGGGGTCAAAGACCCAGTACTTC

d_call: .
v_call: TRBV27
cdr3_length: 15
j_call: TRBJ2-1
clone_size: .
cdr3_aa: CASSFRGGAYNEQFF
cdr3_nt: TGTGCCAGCAGTTTCCGAGGGGGGGCCTACAATGAGCAGTTCTTC

d_call: TRBD2
v_call: TRBV4-2
cdr3_length: 18
j_call: TRBJ2-3
clone_size: .
cdr3_aa: CASSQAYGLEGRGDTQYF
cdr3_nt: TGTGCCAGCAGCCAAGCCTATGGACTAGAGGGGCGCGGAGATACGCAGTATTTT

d_call: TRBD1
v_call: TRBV6-2/TRBV6-3
cdr3_length: 17
j_call: TRBJ1-2
clone_size: .
cdr3_aa: CASSYSIKGGPGYGYTF
cdr3_nt: TGTGCCAGCAGTTACTCGATTAAAGGGGGCCCCGGCTATGGCTACACCTTC

d_call: .
v_call: TRBV28
cdr3_length: 13
j_call: TRBJ1-1
clone_size: few
cdr3_aa: CASSKLNGGEAFF
cdr3_nt: TGTGCCAGCAGCAAACTGAACGGGGGTGAAGCTTTCTTT

d_call: TRBD1
v_call: TRBV5-1
cdr3_length: 14
j_call: TRBJ2-2
clone_size: .
cdr3_aa: CASSPTGYTGELFF
cdr3_nt: TGCGCCAGCAGCCCGACAGGGTACACCGGGGAGCTGTTTTTT

d_call: TRBD2
v_call: TRBV6-5
cdr3_length: 16
j_call: TRBJ2-1
clone_size: .
cdr3_aa: CASSYEVGLAANEQFF
cdr3_nt: TGTGCCAGCAGTTACGAAGTGGGACTAGCGGCCAATGAGCAGTTCTTC

d_call: TRBD1
v_call: TRBV6-2/TRBV6-3
cdr3_length: 18
j_call: TRBJ2-1
clone_size: .
cdr3_aa: CASSTTKQGANTYNEQFF
cdr3_nt: TGTGCCAGCAGCACAACTAAACAGGGGGCCAATACATACAATGAGCAGTTCTTC

d_call: .
v_call: TRBV6-5
cdr3_length: 15
j_call: TRBJ1-6
clone_size: .
cdr3_aa: CASSYSTRVNSPLHF
cdr3_nt: TGTGCCAGCAGTTACTCGACCAGGGTAAATTCACCCCTCCACTTT

d_call: .
v_call: TRBV5-5
cdr3_length: 15
j_call: TRBJ1-1
clone_size: .
cdr3_aa: CASITSPAANTEAFF
cdr3_nt: TGTGCCAGCATCACTTCCCCTGCGGCGAACACTGAAGCTTTCTTT

d_call: .
v_call: TRBV4-1
cdr3_length: 16
j_call: TRBJ1-3
clone_size: .
cdr3_aa: CASSQDKWPSGNTIYF
cdr3_nt: TGCGCCAGCAGCCAAGATAAATGGCCTTCTGGAAACACCATATATTTT

d_call: TRBD2
v_call: TRBV18
cdr3_length: 16
j_call: TRBJ2-1
clone_size: .
cdr3_aa: CASSPNEAGGTNEQFF
cdr3_nt: TGTGCCAGCTCACCCAACGAAGCGGGAGGTACCAATGAGCAGTTCTTC

d_call: .
v_call: TRBV4-3
cdr3_length: 14
j_call: TRBJ1-2
clone_size: .
cdr3_aa: CASSQLQGVSGYTF
cdr3_nt: TGCGCCAGCAGCCAGCTACAGGGTGTGAGTGGCTACACCTTC

d_call: .
v_call: TRBV3-1/TRBV3-2
cdr3_length: 15
j_call: TRBJ2-3
clone_size: .
cdr3_aa: CASSTPQTRTDTQYF
cdr3_nt: TGTGCCAGCAGCACTCCCCAGACTCGCACAGATACGCAGTATTTT

d_call: TRBD1
v_call: TRBV4-3
cdr3_length: 15
j_call: TRBJ2-3
clone_size: .
cdr3_aa: CASSPGQGVTDTQYF
cdr3_nt: TGCGCCAGCAGCCCGGGACAGGGAGTCACAGATACGCAGTATTTT

d_call: TRBD1
v_call: TRBV5-1
cdr3_length: 15
j_call: TRBJ2-2
clone_size: .
cdr3_aa: CASSLAGTDTGELFF
cdr3_nt: TGCGCCAGCAGCTTGGCTGGGACAGACACCGGGGAGCTGTTTTTT

d_call: TRBD1
v_call: TRBV4-3
cdr3_length: 17
j_call: TRBJ1-4
clone_size: .
cdr3_aa: CASSQDWQGATNEKLFF
cdr3_nt: TGCGCCAGCAGCCAAGATTGGCAGGGGGCAACTAATGAAAAACTGTTTTTT

d_call: .
v_call: TRBV5-1
cdr3_length: 14
j_call: TRBJ2-5
clone_size: .
cdr3_aa: CASQPQVSQETQYF
cdr3_nt: TGCGCCAGCCAGCCCCAGGTTTCCCAAGAGACCCAGTACTTC

d_call: .
v_call: TRBV24-1
cdr3_length: 15
j_call: TRBJ1-2
clone_size: once
cdr3_aa: CATSDVGQTPDGYTF
cdr3_nt: TGTGCCACCAGTGATGTCGGACAGACCCCCGATGGCTACACCTTC

d_call: TRBD1
v_call: TRBV5-6
cdr3_length: 14
j_call: TRBJ2-7
clone_size: .
cdr3_aa: CASSRSGTGGPPYF
cdr3_nt: TGTGCCAGCAGCCGCTCAGGGACAGGGGGCCCCCCGTACTTC

d_call: .
v_call: TRBV19
cdr3_length: 15
j_call: TRBJ2-5
clone_size: .
cdr3_aa: CASSTWGRRQETQYF
cdr3_nt: TGTGCCAGTAGCACCTGGGGCAGGCGCCAAGAGACCCAGTACTTC

d_call: .
v_call: TRBV14
cdr3_length: 15
j_call: TRBJ2-3
clone_size: .
cdr3_aa: CASSQGSVNTDTQYF
cdr3_nt: TGTGCCAGCAGCCAAGGGTCGGTCAACACAGATACGCAGTATTTT

d_call: .
v_call: TRBV11-1
cdr3_length: 15
j_call: TRBJ1-2
clone_size: .
cdr3_aa: CASSLKTGANYGYTF
cdr3_nt: TGTGCCAGCAGCTTAAAGACAGGCGCTAACTATGGCTACACCTTC

d_call: TRBD1
v_call: TRBV23-1
cdr3_length: 15
j_call: TRBJ1-2
clone_size: .
cdr3_aa: CASRHPGQGKAGYTF
cdr3_nt: TGCGCCAGCAGGCATCCGGGACAGGGGAAAGCAGGCTACACCTTC

d_call: .
v_call: TRBV6-2/TRBV6-3
cdr3_length: 16
j_call: TRBJ1-2
clone_size: .
cdr3_aa: CASSYFRDTGDYGYTF
cdr3_nt: TGTGCCAGCAGTTACTTCCGGGACACAGGAGACTATGGCTACACCTTC

d_call: .
v_call: TRBV5-1
cdr3_length: 16
j_call: TRBJ2-7
clone_size: .
cdr3_aa: CASSFSRDPGGYEQYF
cdr3_nt: TGCGCCAGCAGCTTTTCCAGGGACCCCGGGGGCTACGAGCAGTACTTC

d_call: .
v_call: TRBV15
cdr3_length: 17
j_call: TRBJ1-5
clone_size: few
cdr3_aa: CATSRDWGQKTNQPQHF
cdr3_nt: TGTGCCACCAGCAGAGATTGGGGGCAGAAGACCAATCAGCCCCAGCATTTT

d_call: TRBD1
v_call: TRBV19
cdr3_length: 13
j_call: TRBJ1-1
clone_size: .
cdr3_aa: CASSITGGTEAFF
cdr3_nt: TGTGCCAGTAGTATTACAGGGGGCACTGAAGCTTTCTTT